This TCR beta chain is drawn from a study of shared clonotypes between healthy human individuals. This clone was observed a few times. At the DNA level, this CDR3 is encoded by other sequences in the same sample as well. Repertoires were generated with immunoSEQ multiplex PCR, while TCRdb's copy carries only in-frame clones and drops some. The sample gives fewer than 2.5 million clones, approximately 94% of which show up once; about 0.34% is in the top ten. V lost 0 bases and J lost 4; bases outside the gene matches: 0. The germline V gene encodes CDR1 SGHRS and CDR2 YFSETQ. The CDR3 covers 15 residues.

This receptor was identified in a young man in good health. Some clones in this sample may be carry-over from other donors' samples. Sequenced: naive CD4+ T cells from PBMCs. As to subset: CD45RA+ positively selected. The V call is TRBV5-1, the J call TRBJ2-1, with 11 bases matching TRBD2. The CDR3 coding sequence is TGCGCCAGCAGCTTGGGACTAGCGGGATACAATGAGCAGTTCTTC. Translating gives CASSLGLAGYNEQFF.